This T cell receptor beta chain originates from a study of blood T cell repertoires in COVID-19. In the study overall: Whether acute or convalescent, the COVID-19 samples came from the United States, Italy and Spain. Sample material is recorded as cDNA or gDNA derived from T cells, B-cell-depleted T cells, or PBMCs.

V trimming: 11 bases; J trimming: 10 bases; junction bases outside the gene matches: 17. This CDR3 is 15 amino acids long. Germline V gene data show CDR1 as SNHLY and CDR2 as FYNNEI. Original processing methods: Estimated nucleated cell counts came from reference gene primer amplification. Profiled with immunoSEQ multiplex PCR; TCRdb holds only in-frame clones, not every one. Clone size and the V and J calls come from that table; the DNA yielded D and trimming. The sample carries approximately 15,000 clones, over 65% recorded once. Sequencing input: peripheral blood. The sequence was obtained from a man aged 60-69 years with active or convalescent COVID-19. V usage is TRBV2 and J usage is TRBJ1-6, with 7 bases matching TRBD1. The CDR3 sequence is CAGLEEGAQRSPLHF. The DNA of the CDR3 is TGTGCCGGGCTAGAAGAGGGGGCACAGAGATCACCCCTCCACTTT.